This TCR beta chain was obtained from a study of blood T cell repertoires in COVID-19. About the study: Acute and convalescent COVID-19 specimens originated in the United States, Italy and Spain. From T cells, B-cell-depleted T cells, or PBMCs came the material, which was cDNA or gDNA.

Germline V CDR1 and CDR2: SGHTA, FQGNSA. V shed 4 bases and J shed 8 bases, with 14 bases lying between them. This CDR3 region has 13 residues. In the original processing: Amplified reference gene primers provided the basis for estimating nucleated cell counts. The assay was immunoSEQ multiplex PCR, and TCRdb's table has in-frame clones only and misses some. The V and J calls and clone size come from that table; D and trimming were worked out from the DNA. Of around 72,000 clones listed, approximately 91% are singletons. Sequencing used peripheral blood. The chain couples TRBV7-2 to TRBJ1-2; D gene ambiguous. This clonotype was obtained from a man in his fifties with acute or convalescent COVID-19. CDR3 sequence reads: CASSYGKSRGYTF. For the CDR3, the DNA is TGTGCCAGCAGCTATGGAAAATCGAGGGGCTACACCTTC. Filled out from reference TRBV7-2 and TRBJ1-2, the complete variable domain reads GAGVSQSPSNKVTEKGKDVELRCDPISGHTALYWYRQSLGQGLEFLIYFQGNSAPDKSGLPSDRFSAERTGGSVSTLTIQRTQQEDSAVYLCASSYGKSRGYTFGSGTRLTVV.